Following are 15 T cell receptor beta chains from one sample sequenced in a study of shared clonotypes between healthy human individuals. Measured with immunoSEQ multiplex PCR; TCRdb has only the in-frame clones, and not every one. The sample shows roughly 1,000,000 clones, 75% to 85% of them seen only once. Specimen: memory CD4+ T cells from PBMCs. The subset here: CD45RA-negative fraction. The receptors were sampled from a man aged 18 to 30 in good health. Some clones in this sample may be carry-over from other donors' samples.

DNA for the CDR3: TGTGCCACCTCCGGGGCCCCCTACGAGCAGTACTTC. Translation gives CATSGAPYEQYF. The chain links TRBV10-3 to TRBJ2-7; possibly TRBD1 or TRBD2 for D (5 bases each). Germline CDR1 is ENHRY and CDR2 is SYGVKD. V was pared by 10 bases and J by 2 bases, with 12 bases between. This CDR3 has 12 residues.

This rearrangement joins TRBV5-1 to TRBJ2-5; TRBD1 matches 9 bases. The germline V gene encodes CDR1 SGHRS and CDR2 YFSETQ. The junction had 11 bases not matched to a gene; V was cut back by 4 bases and J by 10 bases. The CDR3 is made up of 14 amino acids. This CDR3 is CASSADRGVYGQYF. The CDR3 DNA reads TGCGCCAGCAGCGCAGACAGGGGGGTCTATGGCCAGTACTTC.

V is TRBV11-2 and J is TRBJ2-3; 7 positions match TRBD1. The junction had 9 bases not matched to a gene; V was cut back by 1 base and J by 2 bases. The CDR3 loop spans 17 amino acids. Germline-derived CDR1 and CDR2 are SGHAT and FQNNGV. In nucleotides, the CDR3 is TGTGCCAGCAGCTTAGGGGACAGCGCAAGTACCACAGATACGCAGTATTTT. Its translation is CASSLGDSASTTDTQYF.

The chain joins TRBV28 to TRBJ2-3; D is ambiguous. Germline V CDR1 and CDR2: MDHEN, SYDVKM. The V gene lost 6 bases and the J gene lost 2 bases, with 9 bases spanning the gap. This CDR3 is 13 amino acids long. The CDR3 DNA is TGTGCCAGCAGCACGAGGACCACAGATACGCAGTATTTT. Its protein is CASSTRTTDTQYF.

J is TRBJ1-2 and V is TRBV5-1; tentative D call: TRBD1 (5 bases). Germline V CDR1 and CDR2: SGHRS, YFSETQ. V dropped 3 bases and J dropped 3 bases, with 15 bases sitting between them. The length of the CDR3 is 15 residues. CDR3 amino acids: CASSSRGGAYYGYTF. The CDR3 DNA is TGCGCCAGCAGCTCCCGGGGGGGTGCCTACTATGGCTACACCTTC.

The chain recombines TRBV25-1 with TRBJ2-3; D is uncertain. This CDR3 has 15 amino acids. The ends were cut back, 7 bases at V and 1 base at J, with 15 bases in the middle. The germline V gene encodes CDR1 MGHDK and CDR2 SYGVNS. The CDR3 spells CASTHVDSRTDTQYF. DNA for the CDR3: TGTGCCAGCACCCACGTAGACTCCCGCACAGATACGCAGTATTTT.

Only a few counts were recorded for this clone. The chain joins TRBV12-5 to TRBJ2-1, with 7 bases matching TRBD2. The trim removed 5 bases at V and 9 bases at J, leaving 1 base unmatched. CDR3 size: 11 residues. Germline V gene data show CDR1 as LGHNT and CDR2 as FRNRAP. CDR3 residues: CASGRGGEQFF. The CDR3 nucleotides are TGTGCTAGTGGTCGCGGGGGTGAGCAGTTCTTC.

About this clone itself: In the same sample, other DNA sequences code for this CDR3. The CDR3 DNA sequence: TGTGCCAGTGGACTAGCGGGAGTGACAGATACGCAGTATTTT. This encodes CASGLAGVTDTQYF. The V call is TRBV2, the J call TRBJ2-3; TRBD2 matches at 13 bases. Germline CDR1 and CDR2: SNHLY and FYNNEI. This CDR3 is built from 14 residues. The J segment lost 3 bases and the V segment lost 9 bases, leaving 3 bases of the junction unmatched.

The J gene is TRBJ2-1, the V gene TRBV7-7; no firm D call. CDR1 and CDR2 (germline): SSHAT, FNYEAQ (reference sequence). This CDR3 spans 12 amino acids. V gave up 5 bases and J gave up 7 bases, with 9 bases separating them. CDR3 coding DNA: TGTGCCAGCAGCCGCGATGGGAATGAGCAGTTCTTC. This sequence encodes CASSRDGNEQFF.

As for this clone: Distinct nucleotide sequences in the sample also encode this CDR3. The gene calls are TRBV5-1 and TRBJ2-1; 9 bases are a match to TRBD2. The CDR3 is 15 residues long. Germline lookup yields CDR1 SGHRS and CDR2 YFSETQ. Unmatched junction bases numbered 4, after V lost 5 bases and J lost 1 base. Written as DNA, the CDR3 is TGCGCCAGCAGTTCGCTAGCGGGATCCTACAATGAGCAGTTCTTC. Its protein is CASSSLAGSYNEQFF.

V gene TRBV9 combines with J gene TRBJ2-3; weak D call: TRBD2 (6 bases). The CDR3 is made up of 16 amino acids. With 0 bases removed from V and 8 bases from J, the gap between germline ends came to 19 bases. Germline CDR1 is SGDLS and CDR2 is YYNGEE. The CDR3 DNA sequence: TGTGCCAGCAGCGTAGACCCGCAAGGAGTGGGAGGTACGCAGTATTTT. This codes for CASSVDPQGVGGTQYF.

This sequence joins TRBV7-9 and TRBJ1-4; weak D call: TRBD1 (6 bases). This CDR3 comprises 15 residues. Germline CDR1 reads SEHNR; CDR2 reads FQNEAQ (reference sequence). The ends were cut back, 0 bases at V and 7 bases at J, with 12 bases in the middle. CDR3 in DNA: TGTGCCAGCAGCTTAGCGACGATACAGGGTGAAAAACTGTTTTTT. It codes for CASSLATIQGEKLFF.

This sequence joins TRBV27 and TRBJ1-4, with D perhaps TRBD1 (6 bases). V was trimmed by 6 bases and J by 5 bases, leaving 13 bases between them. The germline V gene has CDR1 MNHEY and CDR2 SMNVEV (reference sequence). This CDR3 is 14 amino acids long. CDR3 sequence: CASSFDRRNEKLFF. The CDR3 DNA reads TGTGCCAGCAGCTTCGACAGGAGAAATGAAAAACTGTTTTTT.

V gene TRBV7-2 combines with J gene TRBJ2-7, with TRBD2 matching 12 bases. CDR3 size: 15 residues. The junction had 3 bases not matched to a gene; V was cut back by 4 bases and J by 2 bases. The V gene's germline CDR1 is SGHTA and CDR2 FQGNSA. The CDR3 protein is CASSSRLAGAYEQYF. The CDR3 nucleotides read TGTGCCAGCAGCTCGCGACTAGCGGGGGCCTACGAGCAGTACTTC. Full variable domain (outside the CDR3, taken from reference TRBV7-2 and TRBJ2-7): GAGVSQSPSNKVTEKGKDVELRCDPISGHTALYWYRQSLGQGLEFLIYFQGNSAPDKSGLPSDRFSAERTGGSVSTLTIQRTQQEDSAVYLCASSSRLAGAYEQYFGPGTRLTVT.

The V and J genes are TRBV5-1 and TRBJ1-5; no clear D. Germline V gene sequence: CDR1 SGHRS, CDR2 YFSETQ. This CDR3 spans 13 amino acids. Trimming removed 4 bases at V and 0 bases at J, with 5 bases between. CDR3 loop: CASSEGSNQPQHF. The CDR3 nucleotides are TGCGCCAGCAGCGAGGGTAGCAATCAGCCCCAGCATTTT.